This note documents a single TCR beta chain sequence. This clone's antigen is unknown. Base qualities are missing; no much larger clone stands one base away. The data stem from a study of CD8 T cells in ankylosing spondylitis (dated by TCRdb to about 2017). About the investigation overall: The study set out to find disease-linked TCR variants by profiling T cell receptor beta repertoires in ankylosing spondylitis patients and healthy donors. In total, the full study cohort was made up of 85 to 140 healthy donors and approximately 24 ankylosing spondylitis patients. Peripheral blood samples were taken, and synovial fluid was additionally collected from ankylosing spondylitis patients.

For each ankylosing spondylitis patient, the synovial fluid sample was matched to a blood sample from that same patient. This sample was sequenced with an Illumina HiSeq 2500. TCR beta libraries were prepared by quantitative 5'-RACE with molecular barcodes. The study's own analysis went as follows. A new computational method based on a probabilistic model of VDJ rearrangement was used to identify disease-linked TCR variants. The raw public data were reprocessed by TCRdb itself: fastp quality trimming at Q25, MiXCR clonotype calling, in-frame beta chains only. A single entry per CDR3 protein holds the most common genes and DNA from its merged rows. These V and J calls rely on TCRdb rather than the paper's analysis. The sample table shows approximately 140,000 distinct CDR3 sequences, and around 45% are seen once. The ten largest clones capture around 15% of the sample. The investigation overall reported the following: According to the report, matched synovial fluid samples from ankylosing spondylitis patients were significantly enriched for the disease-linked clones. A CD8+ phenotype was shown by the disease-linked clones, which were found at relatively low frequencies in peripheral blood. A TCR beta motif made up of several highly homologous amino acid variants appeared to be characteristic of blood from ankylosing spondylitis patients. Some motif variants were previously reported in synovial fluid and blood of reactive arthritis patients, suggesting common disease-initiation mechanisms.

Unmatched junction bases come to 2, with V trimmed by 3 bases and J by 0 bases. Reading from cysteine to phenylalanine, the CDR3 counts 15 amino acids. The retained sequence is limited to the CDR3, 45 bases, with the frame set at the first base. Taken from the germline V gene, the CDR1 and CDR2 loops are MNHNS and SASEGT. The receptor chain draws on TRBV6-1 and TRBJ1-3; TRBD1 aligns with 7 central bases. The specimen was synovial fluid, either unsorted or a sorted T cell fraction (not recorded which). This TCR derives from a male donor with ankylosing spondylitis. The nucleotides are TGTGCCAGCAGTGACGGACAGGACTCTGGAAACACCATATATTTT. It specifies CASSDGQDSGNTIYF.